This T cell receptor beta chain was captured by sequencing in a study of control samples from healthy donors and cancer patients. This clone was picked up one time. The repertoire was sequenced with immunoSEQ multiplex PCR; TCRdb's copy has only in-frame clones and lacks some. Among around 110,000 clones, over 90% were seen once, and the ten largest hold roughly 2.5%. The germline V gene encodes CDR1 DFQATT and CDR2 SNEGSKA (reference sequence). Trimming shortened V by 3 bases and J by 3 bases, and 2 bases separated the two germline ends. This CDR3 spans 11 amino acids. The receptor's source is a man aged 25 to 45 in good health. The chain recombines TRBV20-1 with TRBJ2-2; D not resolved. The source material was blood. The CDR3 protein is CSASDTGELFF. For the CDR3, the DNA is TGCAGTGCTAGTGACACCGGGGAGCTGTTTTTT.